These 28 T cell receptor beta chains were all obtained from the same sample, sequenced in a study of T cells in Graves' hyperthyroidism and ophthalmopathy. What was amplified from RNA transcripts were TCR beta CDR3 regions. When the TCR CDR3 underwent first-round RT-PCR, the HTBI primer set was used. One entry per CDR3 protein, called by TCRdb with MiXCR from the multiplex PCR reads. The sample lists about 520,000 distinct CDR3 sequences, roughly a quarter occurring once. The sequencing sample was made of blood. These receptors all stem from a woman aged 25 to 39 with Graves' ophthalmopathy.

Only a few counts were recorded for this clonotype. V and J are TRBV12-3 or TRBV12-4 and TRBJ2-5; D not resolved. This CDR3 comprises 14 residues. V was cut by 7 bases and J by 5 bases, with 17 bases left in between. In DNA form, the CDR3 reads TGTGCCAGCACTGTCGCGAGTTTTGGGGAGACCCAGTACTTC. As protein: CASTVASFGETQYF.

About this clonotype: The junction departs from germline at one end; a sequencing error may be responsible. This sequence joins TRBV19 and TRBJ1-3; the D gene is possibly TRBD1 (5 bases). The CDR3 spans 12 residues. The germline V gene has CDR1 LNHDA and CDR2 SQIVND (reference sequence). CDR3 loop: CASSIGGIAADF. As DNA, the CDR3 is TGTGCCAGTAGTATCGGGGGGATTGCCGCCGATTTT.

This clonotype was detected many times. CDR3 region: CSATLPTMGGYEQYF. The CDR3 DNA reads as TGCAGTGCTACCCTCCCGACGATGGGGGGCTACGAGCAGTACTTC. The V gene is TRBV20-1, the J gene TRBJ2-7; D may be TRBD2 (6 bases). Per the germline V gene, CDR1 is DFQATT and CDR2 is SNEGSKA (reference sequence). With 4 bases removed from V and 3 bases from J, the gap between germline ends came to 19 bases. This CDR3 has 15 residues.

This clonotype was picked up many times. The rearrangement links TRBV18 to TRBJ1-5, with D hard to call. Trimming stripped 2 bases from V and 6 bases from J, with 11 bases between. Germline CDR1 KGHSH, CDR2 LQKENI. This CDR3 spans 14 amino acids. CDR3: CASSPLAQAQPQHF. As DNA, the CDR3 is TGTGCCAGCTCACCATTGGCCCAGGCTCAGCCCCAGCATTTT. Looking up the rest from reference TRBV18 and TRBJ1-5 gives the full variable domain: NAGVMQNPRHLVRRRGQEARLRCSPMKGHSHVYWYRQLPEEGLKFMVYLQKENIIDESGMPKERFSAEFPKEGPSILRIQQVVRGDSAAYFCASSPLAQAQPQHFGDGTRLSIL.

This clonotype was seen many times. The chain combines TRBV27 with TRBJ2-7, with TRBD1 identical over 7 bases. The CDR3 runs 15 residues. CDR1 and CDR2 (germline): MNHEY, SMNVEV (reference sequence). J gave up 3 bases and V 5 bases, and 10 bases lay outside the gene matches. The CDR3 is CASSERYQGVYEQYF. CDR3 DNA sequence: TGTGCCAGCAGTGAAAGGTATCAGGGGGTCTACGAGCAGTACTTC.

V usage is TRBV2 and J usage is TRBJ2-2, with D perhaps matching TRBD1 or TRBD2 (5 bases each). This CDR3 spans 14 amino acids. Germline V CDR1 and CDR2: SNHLY, FYNNEI. Between the trimmed V and J ends, which lost 5 bases and 6 bases, there was a span of 13 bases. CDR3 bases: TGTGCCAGCAGTACGGGGCTTCTGGCCGGGGAGCTGTTTTTT. This sequence encodes CASSTGLLAGELFF.

The genes are TRBV20-1 and TRBJ2-7, with 7 bases that match TRBD1. CDR3 length equals 14 residues. Unmatched junction bases numbered 4, after V lost 0 bases and J lost 2 bases. The germline V gene has CDR1 DFQATT and CDR2 SNEGSKA (reference sequence). CDR3: CSARERQGAYEQYF. The CDR3 region has the DNA TGCAGTGCTAGAGAACGACAGGGAGCCTACGAGCAGTACTTC.

The rearrangement uses TRBV29-1 and TRBJ2-2; possibly TRBD1 or TRBD2 for D (5 bases each). Trimming shortened V by 5 bases and J by 4 bases, and 14 bases separated the two germline ends. The CDR3 contains 14 residues. CDR1 SQVTM and CDR2 ANQGSEA come from the germline V gene. Written as DNA, the CDR3 is TGCAGCGTTCGGGGATGGGGGTCCACCGGGGAGCTGTTTTTT. Translating gives CSVRGWGSTGELFF.

Many counts were recorded for this clonotype. V gene TRBV18 combines with J gene TRBJ2-7, with TRBD1 matching over 8 bases. The V segment lost 8 bases and the J segment 6 bases; nucleotides outside the gene matches: 12. Germline lookup yields CDR1 KGHSH and CDR2 LQKENI. The CDR3 has 14 amino acids. The CDR3 protein is CASTSRDRRPEQYF. The CDR3, as DNA: TGTGCCAGCACTAGCCGGGACAGGAGGCCCGAGCAGTACTTC.

The chain links TRBV18 to TRBJ2-3; 8 positions agree with TRBD1. The CDR3 spans 15 residues. Germline-derived CDR1 and CDR2 are KGHSH and LQKENI. Trimming at V came to 2 bases and at J to 5 bases, leaving 6 bases not matched to a gene. The chain's CDR3 is CASSPSTGVKDTQYF. The CDR3 DNA reads as TGTGCCAGCTCACCATCGACAGGGGTTAAAGATACGCAGTATTTT. Using reference TRBV18 and TRBJ2-3 for the parts outside the CDR3, the full variable domain is NAGVMQNPRHLVRRRGQEARLRCSPMKGHSHVYWYRQLPEEGLKFMVYLQKENIIDESGMPKERFSAEFPKEGPSILRIQQVVRGDSAAYFCASSPSTGVKDTQYFGPGTRLTVL.

CDR3 loop: CATSASGTQETQYF. Written as DNA, the CDR3 is TGTGCCACCAGTGCTAGCGGTACTCAAGAGACCCAGTACTTC. The V gene is TRBV24-1, the J gene TRBJ2-5, with 7 bases fitting TRBD2. V was clipped by 5 bases and J by 2 bases; unmatched bases: 4. The CDR3 is made up of 14 amino acids. Germline V gene lookup returns CDR1 KGHDR and CDR2 SFDVKD.

This clonotype was counted many times. The chain has TRBV10-3 and TRBJ1-2; D is unresolved. This CDR3 spans 14 amino acids. Germline-derived CDR1 and CDR2 are ENHRY and SYGVKD. Trimming removed 0 bases at V and 3 bases at J, with 8 bases between. The CDR3 is CAISESYTYYGYTF. The CDR3 DNA follows: TGTGCCATCAGTGAGTCGTACACCTACTATGGCTACACCTTC.

This clonotype was picked up many times. The chain uses TRBV6-5 and TRBJ2-7, with 7 bases fitting TRBD1. CDR1 MNHEY and CDR2 SVGAGI come from the germline V gene. The trim removed 8 bases at V and 2 bases at J, leaving 9 bases unmatched. The CDR3 has 14 amino acids. CDR3 DNA: TGTGCCAGCTACCTGGGACAGAGAACCTACGAGCAGTACTTC. This gives the protein CASYLGQRTYEQYF.

This clonotype was seen a handful of times. This chain links TRBV12-3 or TRBV12-4 with TRBJ2-7; D is unresolved. With 4 bases removed from V and 3 bases from J, the gap between germline ends came to 10 bases. The CDR3 spans 13 residues. The CDR3: CASSWISDYEQYF. The CDR3 DNA reads TGTGCCAGCAGTTGGATTTCTGACTACGAGCAGTACTTC.

This clonotype has just a few counts. The chain employs TRBV7-9 and TRBJ2-6, with D unresolved. There are 15 residues in the CDR3. The V and J ends lost 3 bases and 0 bases respectively, with 6 bases between them. Germline CDR1 reads SEHNR; CDR2 reads FQNEAQ (reference sequence). In DNA form, the CDR3 reads TGTGCCAGCAGCTTTGAGAGCTCTGGGGCCAACGTCCTGACTTTC. Translating gives CASSFESSGANVLTF.

The table lists this clonotype with many counts. The J gene is TRBJ2-7, the V gene TRBV5-1; 9 bases are shared with TRBD2. With 5 bases clipped from V and 6 bases from J, the junction kept 9 bases outside the gene matches. Germline values: CDR1 SGHRS, CDR2 YFSETQ. The CDR3 extends over 14 amino acids. CDR3 region: CASRAGLAIGEQYF. The CDR3, as DNA: TGCGCCAGCAGGGCGGGACTAGCAATAGGCGAGCAGTACTTC.

This clonotype was counted ten times or more. The V gene is TRBV7-2, the J gene TRBJ1-2; 9 bases line up with TRBD1. Germline CDR1 and CDR2: SGHTA and FQGNSA. The V gene end was trimmed by 5 bases and the J gene end by 5 bases; junction bases not matched to a gene: 6. The length of the CDR3 is 14 residues. The CDR3 loop is CASSPQGAEYGYTF. In DNA form, the CDR3 reads TGTGCCAGCAGCCCACAGGGGGCTGAATATGGCTACACCTTC.

This clonotype has at least ten counts. The V call is TRBV29-1, the J call TRBJ2-5; D gene ambiguous. The V gene lost 4 bases and the J gene lost 6 bases, with 15 bases spanning the gap. CDR3 length: 13 residues. CDR1 is SQVTM, CDR2 ANQGSEA, per germline. CDR3 bases: TGCAGCGTTGTATTCGAGGTTGTGAAGACCCAGTACTTC. It specifies CSVVFEVVKTQYF.

J is TRBJ2-5 and V is TRBV6-1; TRBD2 might be the D (6 bases). Germline V gene lookup returns CDR1 MNHNS and CDR2 SASEGT. The CDR3 is 14 amino acids. Trimming pared 6 bases from V and 2 bases from J, leaving 13 bases between. The CDR3 DNA reads TGTGCCAGCAGGCGCGGAGGGAAACAAGAGACCCAGTACTTC. This gives the protein CASRRGGKQETQYF.

There are many counts of this clonotype. The chain couples TRBV6-2 or TRBV6-3 to TRBJ2-7; D unresolved. The CDR3 is 15 amino acids. V gave up 2 bases and J gave up 0 bases, with 11 bases separating them. CDR1 and CDR2 from the germline V gene are MNHEY and SVGEGT. The CDR3 sequence: CASSYRLLGSYEQYF. CDR3 bases: TGTGCCAGCAGTTACCGTTTATTAGGCTCCTACGAGCAGTACTTC.

This CDR3 reads CASSSSENEQYF. The CDR3 DNA is TGTGCCAGCAGTTCTAGCGAAAACGAGCAGTACTTC. The V gene is TRBV6-5, the J gene TRBJ2-7, with D perhaps TRBD2 (6 bases). The length of the CDR3 is 12 residues. CDR1 is MNHEY and CDR2 is SVGAGI in the germline V gene. Trimming took off 4 bases at V and 5 bases at J, with 9 bases between the two ends.

Of note for this clonotype: The junction shows a germline mismatch at one end, possibly a read error. The rearrangement uses TRBV27 and TRBJ1-2; D remains ambiguous. The CDR3 is made up of 14 amino acids. CDR1 is MNHEY and CDR2 is SMNVEV in the germline V gene (reference sequence). The CDR3 sequence: CASSISSYEGGYTF. The CDR3 region has the DNA TGTGCCAGCAGTATATCAAGTTACGAGGGAGGCTACACCTTC.

There are many counts of this clonotype. The chain uses TRBV12-5 and TRBJ1-1; D is ambiguous. Trimming shortened V by 7 bases and J by 0 bases, and 15 bases separated the two germline ends. The germline gives CDR1 LGHNT, CDR2 FRNRAP. The CDR3 loop spans 15 amino acids. The CDR3 sequence is CASAIGDNMNTEAFF. The CDR3 DNA sequence: TGTGCTAGTGCGATCGGGGATAACATGAACACTGAAGCTTTCTTT.

The V call is TRBV7-2, the J call TRBJ2-5; TRBD2 aligns across 10 bases. The CDR3 runs to 16 residues. CDR1 SGHTA and CDR2 FQGNSA come from the germline V gene. J was trimmed by 2 bases and V by 5 bases; bases with no gene match: 8. CDR3 coding DNA: TGTGCCAGCAGCCCCGCCCTGACTAGCGGGCAAGAGACCCAGTACTTC. Amino acids: CASSPALTSGQETQYF.

Only a few counts were recorded for this clonotype. The chain combines TRBV5-1 with TRBJ1-1; TRBD1 aligns across 9 bases. The CDR3 sequence is 16 residues long. Germline CDR1 is SGHRS and CDR2 is YFSETQ. Losses at the gene ends were 4 bases for V and 1 base for J; bases not matched to a gene: 8. DNA for the CDR3: TGCGCCAGCAGCGCTGGGACAGGGAGGGCGAACACTGAAGCTTTCTTT. It yields the protein CASSAGTGRANTEAFF.

This clonotype has just a few counts. The chain uses TRBV19 and TRBJ2-7; D unresolved. This CDR3 is 15 amino acids long. CDR1 LNHDA and CDR2 SQIVND come from the germline V gene (reference sequence). V gave up 3 bases and J gave up 1 base, with 13 bases separating them. The CDR3 DNA sequence: TGTGCCAGTAGTATTAGCCCAGGCGAATCCTACGAGCAGTACTTC. Its translation: CASSISPGESYEQYF.

This clonotype was counted ten times or more. V is TRBV15 and J is TRBJ1-5; 9 bases are a match to TRBD1. Germline values: CDR1 LNHNV, CDR2 YYDKDF (reference sequence). The V segment lost 4 bases and the J segment 1 base; nucleotides outside the gene matches: 2. There are 15 residues in the CDR3. This CDR3 reads CATSITGGSNQPQHF. CDR3 nucleotides: TGTGCCACCAGCATTACAGGGGGCAGCAATCAGCCCCAGCATTTT.

In this sample, this clonotype turned up many times. The chain employs TRBV20-1 and TRBJ1-1; 7 bases agree with TRBD1. Germline CDR1 DFQATT, CDR2 SNEGSKA (reference sequence). The CDR3 covers 15 residues. The J segment lost 1 base and the V segment lost 0 bases, leaving 5 bases of the junction unmatched. Here the CDR3 reads CSARESKGANTEAFF. CDR3 DNA: TGCAGTGCTAGAGAAAGCAAGGGGGCGAACACTGAAGCTTTCTTT.